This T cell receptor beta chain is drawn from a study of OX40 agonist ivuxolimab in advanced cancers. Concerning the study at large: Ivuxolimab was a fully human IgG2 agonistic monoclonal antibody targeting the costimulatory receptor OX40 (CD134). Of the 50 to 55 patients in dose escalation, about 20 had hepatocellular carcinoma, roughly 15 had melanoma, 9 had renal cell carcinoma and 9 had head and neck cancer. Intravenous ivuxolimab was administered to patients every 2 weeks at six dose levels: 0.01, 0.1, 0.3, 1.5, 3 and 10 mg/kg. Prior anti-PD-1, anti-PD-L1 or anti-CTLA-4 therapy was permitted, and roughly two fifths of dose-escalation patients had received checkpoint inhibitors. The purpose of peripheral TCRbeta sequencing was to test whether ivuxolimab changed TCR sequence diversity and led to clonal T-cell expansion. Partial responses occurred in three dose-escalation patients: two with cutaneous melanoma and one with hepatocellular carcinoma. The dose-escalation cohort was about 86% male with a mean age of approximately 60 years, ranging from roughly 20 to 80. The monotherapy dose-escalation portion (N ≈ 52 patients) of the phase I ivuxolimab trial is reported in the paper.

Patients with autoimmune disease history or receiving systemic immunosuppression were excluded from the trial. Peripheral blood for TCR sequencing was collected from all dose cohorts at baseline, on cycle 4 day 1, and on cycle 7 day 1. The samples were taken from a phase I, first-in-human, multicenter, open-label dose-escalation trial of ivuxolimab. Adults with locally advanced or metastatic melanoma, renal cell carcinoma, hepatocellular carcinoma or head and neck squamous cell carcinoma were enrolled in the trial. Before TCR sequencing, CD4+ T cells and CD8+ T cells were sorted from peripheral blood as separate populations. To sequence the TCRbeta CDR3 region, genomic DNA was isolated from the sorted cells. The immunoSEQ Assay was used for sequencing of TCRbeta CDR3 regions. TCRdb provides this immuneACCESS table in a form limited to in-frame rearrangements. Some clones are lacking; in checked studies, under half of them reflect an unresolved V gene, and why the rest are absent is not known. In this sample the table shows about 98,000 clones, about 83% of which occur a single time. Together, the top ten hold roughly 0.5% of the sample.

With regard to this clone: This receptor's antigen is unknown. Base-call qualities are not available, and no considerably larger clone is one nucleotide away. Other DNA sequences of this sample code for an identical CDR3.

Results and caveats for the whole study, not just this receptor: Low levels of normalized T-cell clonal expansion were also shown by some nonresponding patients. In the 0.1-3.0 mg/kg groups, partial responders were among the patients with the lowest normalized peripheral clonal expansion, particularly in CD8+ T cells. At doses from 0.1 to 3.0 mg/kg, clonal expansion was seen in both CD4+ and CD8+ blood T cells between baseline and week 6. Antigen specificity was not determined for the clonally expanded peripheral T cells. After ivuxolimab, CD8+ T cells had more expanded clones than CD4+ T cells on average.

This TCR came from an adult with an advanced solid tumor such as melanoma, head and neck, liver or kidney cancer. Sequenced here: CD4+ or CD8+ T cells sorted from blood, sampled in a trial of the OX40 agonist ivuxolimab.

The nucleotide sequence reads TGTGCCAGTAGCCTCAACCAGGGGGCGGCCAGTGAAGCTTTCTTT. Its protein reads: CASSLNQGAASEAFF. The V gene is TRBV28 and the J gene is TRBJ1-1, with 8 bases aligning to TRBD1. Trimming leaves V shorter by 9 bases and J shorter by 7 bases, with the junction holding 16 bases beyond the gene matches. The germline V gene gives CDR1 as MDHEN and CDR2 as SYDVKM. The CDR3 sequence holds 15 residues, the cysteine and phenylalanine included. The only DNA kept is the CDR3, 45 bases in frame from the first base.